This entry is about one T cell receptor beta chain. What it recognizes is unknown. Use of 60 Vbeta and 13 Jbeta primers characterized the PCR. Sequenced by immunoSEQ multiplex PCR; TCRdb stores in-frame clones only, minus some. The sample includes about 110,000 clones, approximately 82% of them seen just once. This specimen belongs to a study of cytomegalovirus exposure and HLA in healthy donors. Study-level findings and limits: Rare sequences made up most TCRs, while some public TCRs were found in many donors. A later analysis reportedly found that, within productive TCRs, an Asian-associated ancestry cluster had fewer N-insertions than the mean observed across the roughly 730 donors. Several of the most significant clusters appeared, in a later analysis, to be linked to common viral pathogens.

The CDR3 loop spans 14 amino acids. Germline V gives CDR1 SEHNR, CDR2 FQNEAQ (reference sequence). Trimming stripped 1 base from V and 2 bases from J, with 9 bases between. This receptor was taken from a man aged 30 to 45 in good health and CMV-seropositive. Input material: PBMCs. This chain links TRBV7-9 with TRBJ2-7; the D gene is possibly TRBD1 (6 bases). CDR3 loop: CASSLVGQTYEQYF. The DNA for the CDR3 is TGTGCCAGCAGCTTAGTAGGACAGACCTACGAGCAGTACTTC.